The clone carrying this T cell receptor beta chain showed up many times. Germline values: CDR1 SGHRS, CDR2 YFSETQ. CDR3 size: 14 residues. J gave up 10 bases and V 4 bases, and 10 bases lay outside the gene matches. The sample comes from a study of cytomegalovirus exposure and HLA in healthy donors. PCR amplification relied on 60 Vbeta primers (plus 13 Jbeta primers). Data came from immunoSEQ multiplex PCR; TCRdb stores just in-frame clones and leaves some out. This table holds more than 85,000 clones, approximately 80% found once. The rearrangement links TRBV5-1 to TRBJ2-1; the match to TRBD1 covers 8 bases. The sequence came from a male donor in good health and CMV-seronegative. What was sequenced was PBMCs. The CDR3 bases are TGCGCCAGCAGCGGCGACAGGGGAGGTCTCGAGCAGTTCTTC. Its translation is CASSGDRGGLEQFF. The variable domain in full, with the rest retrieved from reference TRBV5-1 and TRBJ2-1, is KAGVTQTPRYLIKTRGQQVTLSCSPISGHRSVSWYQQTPGQGLQFLFEYFSETQRNKGNFPGRFSGRQFSNSRSEMNVSTLELGDSALYLCASSGDRGGLEQFFGPGTRLTVL.